The clone carrying this T cell receptor (beta chain) appeared a single time. The antigen remains unidentified. The germline CDR1 and CDR2 sequences are DFQATT and SNEGSKA (reference sequence). The CDR3 contains 14 residues. V was trimmed by 1 base and J by 7 bases, leaving 11 bases between them. From the 5' RACE reads, TCRdb called clonotypes with MiXCR, one entry per CDR3 protein. The repertoire includes tens of thousands of distinct CDR3 sequences, less than 5.5% of them detected once, and approximately 7% sits in the top ten. The sample belongs to a study of neurological immune-mediated disorders. Notes on the study in general: One related-CDR3 cluster, which may be a signature, held the repertoires of 18 of 34 multiple sclerosis patients after phylogenetic grouping.

Sequences were obtained from PBMCs. The sequence was obtained from a man aged 25-45 years with multiple sclerosis. The J gene is TRBJ1-6, the V gene TRBV20-1; D is undetermined. CDR3 in DNA: TGCAGTGCTAGAGGGGGTTCAGGCAATTCACCCCTCCACTTT. This encodes CSARGGSGNSPLHF.